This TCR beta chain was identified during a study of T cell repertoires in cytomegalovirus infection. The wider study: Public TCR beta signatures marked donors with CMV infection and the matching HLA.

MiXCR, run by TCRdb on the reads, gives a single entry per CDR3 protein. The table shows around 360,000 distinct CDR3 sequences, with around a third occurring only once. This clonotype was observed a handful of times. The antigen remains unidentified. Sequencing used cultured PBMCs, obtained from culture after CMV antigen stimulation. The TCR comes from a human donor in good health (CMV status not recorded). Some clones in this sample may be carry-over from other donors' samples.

CDR3 sequence (DNA): TGTGCCAGCAGCCCGGCTAGTTCTACAGATACGCAGTATTTT. This encodes CASSPASSTDTQYF. The V call is TRBV7-3, the J call TRBJ2-3; D unclear. The CDR3 loop spans 14 amino acids. The germline gives CDR1 SGHTA, CDR2 FQGTGA. The V end lost 5 bases, the J end lost 3 bases, and 12 bases lay between the germline ends.